These 32 T cell receptor beta chains share one sample of origin, sequenced in a study of OX40 agonist ivuxolimab in advanced cancers. The data were produced by immunoSEQ multiplex PCR, yet TCRdb's version contains in-frame clones alone and is incomplete. Here the sample spans approximately 11,000 clones, around 80% being singletons. Here the sequenced sample was CD4+ or CD8+ T cells sorted from blood, taken in a trial of the OX40 agonist ivuxolimab. The receptors shown here come from an adult with an advanced solid tumor such as melanoma, head and neck, liver or kidney cancer.

The chain is built from TRBV4-1 and TRBJ2-1; D gene ambiguous. This CDR3 spans 11 amino acids. The V end was cut by 1 base, the J end by 10 bases, with 5 bases between. Per germline, CDR1 MGHRA and CDR2 YSYEKL. The CDR3 DNA reads as TGCGCCAGCAGCCAAGTGAGGGAGCAGTTCTTC. The encoded protein is CASSQVREQFF.

This clone was recorded only once. The chain uses TRBV2 and TRBJ2-7, with 8 bases that match TRBD1. The ends lost 3 bases at V and 5 bases at J; junction bases unmatched: 9. The CDR3 sequence is 15 residues long. Germline-derived CDR1 and CDR2 are SNHLY and FYNNEI. The CDR3 bases are TGTGCCAGCAGTGATAGAGGACAGGGCGGGGACGAGCAGTACTTC. Translation gives CASSDRGQGGDEQYF. The variable domain in full, completed from reference TRBV2 and TRBJ2-7, reads EPEVTQTPSHQVTQMGQEVILRCVPISNHLYFYWYRQILGQKVEFLVSFYNNEISEKSEIFDDQFSVERPDGSNFTLKIRSTKLEDSAMYFCASSDRGQGGDEQYFGPGTRLTVT.

The V gene is TRBV27, the J gene TRBJ2-2; the match to TRBD2 covers 7 bases. The V gene's germline CDR1 is MNHEY and CDR2 SMNVEV (reference sequence). This CDR3 is built from 14 residues. V lost 7 bases and J lost 6; bases outside the gene matches: 8. The CDR3 region is CASNAGVRAGELFF. In nucleotides, the CDR3 is TGTGCCAGCAATGCGGGGGTCCGCGCCGGGGAGCTGTTTTTT.

This rearrangement joins TRBV11-3 to TRBJ2-1; 10 nucleotides match TRBD2. From germline, CDR1 is SGHNT and CDR2 YENEEA. The CDR3 totals 17 residues. With 5 bases clipped from V and 3 bases from J, the junction kept 10 bases outside the gene matches. As DNA, the CDR3 is TGTGCCAGCAGCCCCCCATGGGGACTAGCGAGCTACAATGAGCAGTTCTTC. Residues: CASSPPWGLASYNEQFF.

In regard to this clone: Other DNA sequences within the sample encode an identical CDR3. This sequence joins TRBV6-1 and TRBJ2-5, with 11 bases lining up with TRBD2. V was pared by 2 bases and J by 2 bases, with 4 bases of the junction left unmatched. This CDR3 region has 16 residues. Per the germline V gene, CDR1 is MNHNS and CDR2 is SASEGT. The CDR3 bases are TGTGCCAGCAGTGAACTAGCGGGGGGACCTCAAGAGACCCAGTACTTC. Translating gives CASSELAGGPQETQYF.

This rearrangement joins TRBV27 to TRBJ2-7; no clear D gene. There are 11 residues in the CDR3. Germline V CDR1 and CDR2: MNHEY, SMNVEV (reference sequence). Deletions cut 6 bases from V and 0 bases from J, with 3 bases between. CDR3 region: CASRDSYEQYF. As DNA, the CDR3 is TGTGCCAGCAGGGACTCCTACGAGCAGTACTTC.

A note on this clone: This likely came from a read error, as a far larger clone is one base away. The CDR3 coding sequence is TGTGCCAGCAGTTACTCAGGACAGGGCGGCAATCAGCCCCAGCATTTT. Translating gives CASSYSGQGGNQPQHF. The chain combines TRBV6-5 with TRBJ1-5; 8 bases match TRBD1. V gave up 0 bases and J gave up 2 bases; unmatched junction bases: 3. Per the germline V gene, CDR1 is MNHEY and CDR2 is SVGAGI. CDR3 length: 16 residues.

The chain links TRBV27 to TRBJ2-7; no reliable D call. The germline V and J ends were trimmed by 2 bases and 5 bases, with 13 bases remaining between them. CDR3 length equals 14 residues. CDR1 and CDR2 from the germline V gene are MNHEY and SMNVEV (reference sequence). This CDR3 is CASSLLFSSHEQYF. The CDR3 DNA sequence: TGTGCCAGCAGTTTACTCTTCAGTTCCCACGAGCAGTACTTC.

The chain joins TRBV11-3 to TRBJ2-7; 7 bases line up with TRBD1. V lost 0 bases to trimming and J lost 3 bases; unmatched junction nucleotides: 14. Germline V gene data show CDR1 as SGHNT and CDR2 as YENEEA. This CDR3 has 18 residues. The CDR3 nucleotides are TGTGCCAGCAGCTTAGAGGGTTGGGACAGATCAACATTCTACGAGCAGTACTTC. Its protein is CASSLEGWDRSTFYEQYF.

The V and J genes are TRBV5-1 and TRBJ2-7; no clear D. The CDR3 loop spans 17 amino acids. V was clipped by 5 bases and J by 6 bases, with 27 bases between them. CDR1 is SGHRS, CDR2 YFSETQ, per germline. The CDR3 sequence: CASRPSEAPMGPGEQYF. CDR3 sequence (DNA): TGCGCCAGCAGACCGAGCGAGGCCCCCATGGGTCCCGGCGAGCAGTACTTC.

The rearrangement uses TRBV6-6 and TRBJ2-1; D not resolved. Germline V CDR1 and CDR2: MNHNY, SVGAGI (reference sequence). The CDR3 consists of 15 residues. With 8 bases removed from V and 5 bases from J, the gap between germline ends came to 19 bases. The CDR3 sequence is CASLEKVDGNNEQFF. CDR3 sequence (DNA): TGTGCCAGCCTCGAAAAGGTAGATGGGAACAATGAGCAGTTCTTC.

The chain's CDR3 is CAWRGAQGFNEQYF. The CDR3, as DNA: TGTGCCTGGAGAGGGGCGCAGGGATTCAACGAGCAGTACTTC. The chain is built from TRBV30 and TRBJ2-7; D perhaps matches TRBD1 (5 bases). The CDR3 runs to 14 residues. Germline V CDR1 and CDR2: GTSNPN, SVGIG (reference sequence). V was trimmed by 3 bases and J by 5 bases, leaving 17 bases between them.

This chain joins TRBV13 and TRBJ2-5; D gene ambiguous. Trimming removed 0 bases at V and 4 bases at J, with 9 bases between. The V gene's germline CDR1 is PRHDT and CDR2 FYEKMQ (reference sequence). The CDR3 is made up of 14 amino acids. CDR3: CASSLGLMGETQYF. In DNA, the CDR3 is TGTGCCAGCAGCTTAGGCCTAATGGGAGAGACCCAGTACTTC. Full variable domain (remainder filled in from reference TRBV13 and TRBJ2-5): AAGVIQSPRHLIKEKRETATLKCYPIPRHDTVYWYQQGPGQDPQFLISFYEKMQSDKGSIPDRFSAQQFSDYHSELNMSSLELGDSALYFCASSLGLMGETQYFGPGTRLLVL.

The gene calls are TRBV29-1 and TRBJ2-7; tentatively, D is TRBD2 (5 bases). V lost 7 bases to trimming and J lost 0 bases, with 13 bases between them. CDR1 SQVTM and CDR2 ANQGSEA come from the germline V gene. This CDR3 spans 13 amino acids. The CDR3 DNA reads TGCAGCGCAAGCGCGGGCCTCTCCTACGAGCAGTACTTC. Translated, it gives CSASAGLSYEQYF.

This clone was observed once. The chain joins TRBV9 to TRBJ2-2; D is unclear. This CDR3 is 12 amino acids long. Trimming pared 2 bases from V and 4 bases from J, leaving 3 bases between. The V gene's germline CDR1 is SGDLS and CDR2 YYNGEE. The CDR3 region is CASSVTTGELFF. The CDR3 DNA reads as TGTGCCAGCAGCGTGACCACCGGGGAGCTGTTTTTT.

V gene TRBV4-1 combines with J gene TRBJ2-1; TRBD2 matches 10 bases. CDR3 length equals 19 residues. Germline V lookup: CDR1 MGHRA, CDR2 YSYEKL. V gave up 5 bases and J gave up 8 bases; unmatched junction bases: 21. In nucleotides, the CDR3 is TGCGCCAGCAGCTCGGGCGGCAGGGCCAGCGGGGGGGCCTATGATGAGCAGTTCTTC. This translates into CASSSGGRASGGAYDEQFF.

The chain has TRBV19 and TRBJ1-2, with 8 positions matching TRBD1. The V segment lost 4 bases and the J segment 4 bases; nucleotides outside the gene matches: 11. Per germline, CDR1 LNHDA and CDR2 SQIVND (reference sequence). This CDR3 has 16 residues. CDR3 amino acids: CASSTPGGSGLYGYTF. In DNA form, the CDR3 reads TGTGCCAGTAGTACCCCAGGGGGCTCAGGACTCTATGGCTACACCTTC.

The gene calls are TRBV20-1 and TRBJ2-1; D perhaps matches TRBD2 (6 bases). V dropped 6 bases and J dropped 7 bases, with 10 bases sitting between them. Germline V CDR1 and CDR2: DFQATT, SNEGSKA (reference sequence). The CDR3 loop spans 11 amino acids. CDR3 nucleotide sequence: TGCAGTGCACGACTAGAAAATGAGCAGTTCTTC. The encoded protein is CSARLENEQFF.

The CDR3: CASSLLAEWGKGEQYF. CDR3 sequence (DNA): TGTGCCAGCAGCTTACTAGCGGAATGGGGTAAGGGTGAGCAGTACTTC. V and J are TRBV5-6 and TRBJ2-7, with 8 bases fitting TRBD2. Germline V gene lookup returns CDR1 SGHDT and CDR2 YYEEEE. The CDR3 sequence is 16 residues long. V was clipped by 2 bases and J by 7 bases; unmatched bases: 14. The variable domain in full, with the rest retrieved from reference TRBV5-6 and TRBJ2-7, is DAGVTQSPTHLIKTRGQQVTLRCSPKSGHDTVSWYQQALGQGPQFIFQYYEEEERQRGNFPDRFSGHQFPNYSSELNVNALLLGDSALYLCASSLLAEWGKGEQYFGPGTRLTVT.

This clone occurred a few times. The chain recombines TRBV13 with TRBJ2-5; the D gene is possibly TRBD1 (6 bases). The CDR3 contains 14 residues. Germline V gives CDR1 PRHDT, CDR2 FYEKMQ (reference sequence). V was pared by 7 bases and J by 3 bases, with 15 bases between. The DNA of the CDR3 is TGTGCCAGCAATGCCAGGGGAATCGAAGAGACCCAGTACTTC. Protein product: CASNARGIEETQYF. The whole variable domain, filled in from reference TRBV13 and TRBJ2-5, reads AAGVIQSPRHLIKEKRETATLKCYPIPRHDTVYWYQQGPGQDPQFLISFYEKMQSDKGSIPDRFSAQQFSDYHSELNMSSLELGDSALYFCASNARGIEETQYFGPGTRLLVL.

This clone was seen just once. V and J are TRBV9 and TRBJ2-1; 7 nucleotides align to TRBD2. V was clipped by 2 bases and J by 6 bases; unmatched bases: 8. In germline, CDR1 is SGDLS, CDR2 YYNGEE. CDR3 size: 15 residues. The CDR3 is CASSVGGGHLNEQFF. The CDR3 DNA reads TGTGCCAGCAGCGTGGGCGGGGGTCATCTCAATGAGCAGTTCTTC.

Only a few counts were recorded for this clone. V and J are TRBV13 and TRBJ1-6; 7 bases align to TRBD1. The ends lost 6 bases at V and 7 bases at J; junction bases unmatched: 6. The germline CDR1 and CDR2 sequences are PRHDT and FYEKMQ (reference sequence). The CDR3 has 14 residues. CDR3 residues: CASRHTGVNSPLHF. The DNA of the CDR3 is TGTGCCAGCAGACACACAGGGGTGAATTCACCCCTCCACTTT.

This clone was seen a single time. The chain has TRBV11-1 and TRBJ2-7; D possibly uses TRBD1 or TRBD2 (7 bases each). V lost 0 bases to trimming and J lost 4 bases, with 16 bases between them. Germline values: CDR1 SGHAT, CDR2 FQDESV (reference sequence). CDR3 length: 16 amino acids. This chain's CDR3 is CASSLAPTGTIYEQYF. The CDR3 bases are TGTGCCAGCAGCTTAGCCCCGACAGGGACTATTTACGAGCAGTACTTC.

The rearrangement joins TRBV6-5 to TRBJ1-4, with TRBD1 as a possible D gene (5 bases). The germline CDR1 and CDR2 sequences are MNHEY and SVGAGI. The CDR3 loop spans 15 amino acids. V was pared by 2 bases and J by 8 bases, with 15 bases between. DNA of the CDR3: TGTGCCAGCAGTTACGGGGGAGTCGAATACGAAAAACTGTTTTTT. It specifies CASSYGGVEYEKLFF.

Here the CDR3 reads CASSLGQGPRLEQYF. The CDR3, as DNA: TGTGCCAGCAGCTTAGGACAGGGGCCCCGACTCGAGCAGTACTTC. The gene calls are TRBV7-9 and TRBJ2-7; TRBD1 agrees at 8 bases. The CDR3 spans 15 residues. Germline trimming cut 1 base from V and 6 bases from J; bases unmatched to any gene: 8. CDR1 and CDR2 from the germline V gene are SEHNR and FQNEAQ (reference sequence).

The chain recombines TRBV30 with TRBJ1-1; 11 bases match TRBD1. This CDR3 comprises 18 residues. Trimming cost V 2 bases and J 1 base; bases outside gene matches: 12. Germline V gives CDR1 GTSNPN, CDR2 SVGIG (reference sequence). CDR3 in DNA: TGTGCCTGGAGTCCAAGACTCGGACAGGGGGCGTGGAACACTGAAGCTTTCTTT. This gives the protein CAWSPRLGQGAWNTEAFF. Variable domain in full (rest from reference TRBV30 and TRBJ1-1): SQTIHQWPATLVQPVGSPLSLECTVEGTSNPNLYWYRQAAGRGLQLLFYSVGIGQISSEVPQNLSASRPQDRQFILSSKKLLLSDSGFYLCAWSPRLGQGAWNTEAFFGQGTRLTVV.

J is TRBJ2-1 and V is TRBV5-4; no clear D. Per the germline V gene, CDR1 is SGHNT and CDR2 is YYREEE (reference sequence). The CDR3 is 13 amino acids. Trimming removed 4 bases from V and 10 bases from J, with 15 bases in between. The CDR3 protein is CASSPRGWLEQFF. The CDR3 region has the DNA TGTGCCAGCAGCCCACGTGGCTGGTTAGAGCAGTTCTTC.

The V and J genes are TRBV27 and TRBJ2-7; 8 bases map to TRBD1. CDR3 size: 14 residues. Trimming cost V 6 bases and J 4 bases; bases outside gene matches: 8. In germline, CDR1 is MNHEY, CDR2 SMNVEV (reference sequence). The CDR3 nucleotides are TGTGCCAGCAGGCCCAGGGGGCAGCGGTACGAGCAGTACTTC. It specifies CASRPRGQRYEQYF.

CDR3 bases: TGTGCCAGCAGTTCCCTCGGACACGAGCAGTACTTC. It translates to CASSSLGHEQYF. The rearrangement uses TRBV27 and TRBJ2-7; no clear D gene. The CDR3 runs 12 residues. Trimming took 4 bases from V and 5 from J, leaving 9 bases between them. In germline, CDR1 is MNHEY, CDR2 SMNVEV (reference sequence).

This clone was counted between two and nine times. The rearrangement links TRBV19 to TRBJ1-5, with a possible D match to TRBD1 (6 bases). Deletions cut 1 base from V and 7 bases from J, with 11 bases between. CDR3 size: 14 residues. The V gene's germline CDR1 is LNHDA and CDR2 SQIVND (reference sequence). Here the CDR3 reads CASSIGGGGQPQHF. In DNA, the CDR3 is TGTGCCAGTAGTATAGGAGGAGGGGGGCAGCCCCAGCATTTT.

The rearrangement uses TRBV5-6 and TRBJ1-5, with D unclear. Germline CDR1 is SGHDT and CDR2 is YYEEEE. Trimming took 1 base from V and 5 from J, leaving 13 bases between them. The CDR3 has 15 amino acids. This CDR3 reads CASSLQTSIYQPQHF. The CDR3 bases are TGTGCCAGCAGCTTGCAAACTTCCATTTATCAGCCCCAGCATTTT.

The V gene is TRBV25-1, the J gene TRBJ1-2; D ambiguous. The V end lost 5 bases, the J end lost 8 bases, and 9 bases lay between the germline ends. CDR1 and CDR2 (germline): MGHDK, SYGVNS. The CDR3 loop spans 11 amino acids. The DNA of the CDR3 is TGTGCCAGCAGTTTTGGACCGGGCTACACCTTC. Translating gives CASSFGPGYTF.